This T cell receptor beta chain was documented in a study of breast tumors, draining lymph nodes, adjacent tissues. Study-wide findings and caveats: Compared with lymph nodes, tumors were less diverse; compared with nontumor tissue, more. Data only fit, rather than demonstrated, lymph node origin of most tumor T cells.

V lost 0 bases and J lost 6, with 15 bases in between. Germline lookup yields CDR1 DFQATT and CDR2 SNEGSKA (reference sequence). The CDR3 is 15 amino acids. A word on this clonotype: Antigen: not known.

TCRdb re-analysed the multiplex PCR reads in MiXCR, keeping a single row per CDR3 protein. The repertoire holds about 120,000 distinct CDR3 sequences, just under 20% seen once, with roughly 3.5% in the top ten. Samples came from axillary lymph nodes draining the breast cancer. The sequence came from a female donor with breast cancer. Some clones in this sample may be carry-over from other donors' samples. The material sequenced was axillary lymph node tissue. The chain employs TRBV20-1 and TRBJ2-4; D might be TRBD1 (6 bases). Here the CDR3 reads CSARDQARGGNIQYF. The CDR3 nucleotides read TGCAGTGCTAGAGATCAGGCCAGGGGCGGAAACATTCAGTACTTC.